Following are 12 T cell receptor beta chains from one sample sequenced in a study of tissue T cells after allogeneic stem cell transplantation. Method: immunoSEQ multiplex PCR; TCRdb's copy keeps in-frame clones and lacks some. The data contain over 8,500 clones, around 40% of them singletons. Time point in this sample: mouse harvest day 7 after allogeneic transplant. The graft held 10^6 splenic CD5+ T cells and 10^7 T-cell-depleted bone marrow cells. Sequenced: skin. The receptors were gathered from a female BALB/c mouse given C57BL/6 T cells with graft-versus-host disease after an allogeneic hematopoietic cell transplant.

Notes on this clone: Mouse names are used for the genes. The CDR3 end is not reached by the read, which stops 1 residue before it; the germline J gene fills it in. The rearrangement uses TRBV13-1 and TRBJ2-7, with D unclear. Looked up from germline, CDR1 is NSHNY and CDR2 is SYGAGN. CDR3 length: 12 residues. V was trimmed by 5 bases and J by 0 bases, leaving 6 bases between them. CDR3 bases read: TGTGCCAGCAGCCGGGCCTCCTATGAACAGTAC. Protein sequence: CASSRASYEQY. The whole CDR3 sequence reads CASSRASYEQYF.

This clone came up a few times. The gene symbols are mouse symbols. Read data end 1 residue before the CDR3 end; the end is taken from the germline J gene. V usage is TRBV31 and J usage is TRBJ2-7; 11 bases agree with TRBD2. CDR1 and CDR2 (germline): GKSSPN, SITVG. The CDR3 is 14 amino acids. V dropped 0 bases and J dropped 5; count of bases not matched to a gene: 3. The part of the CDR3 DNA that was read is TGTGCCTGGAGTCTATGGGACTGGGGGAATGAACAGTAC. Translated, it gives CAWSLWDWGNEQY. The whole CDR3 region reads CAWSLWDWGNEQYF.

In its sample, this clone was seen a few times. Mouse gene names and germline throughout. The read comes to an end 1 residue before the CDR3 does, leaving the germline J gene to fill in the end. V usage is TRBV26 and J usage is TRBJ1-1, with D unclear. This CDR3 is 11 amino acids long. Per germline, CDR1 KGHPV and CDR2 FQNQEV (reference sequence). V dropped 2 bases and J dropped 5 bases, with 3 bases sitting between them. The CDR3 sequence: CASSLGTEVFF. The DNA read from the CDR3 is TGTGCCAGCAGTCTGGGGACAGAAGTCTTC.

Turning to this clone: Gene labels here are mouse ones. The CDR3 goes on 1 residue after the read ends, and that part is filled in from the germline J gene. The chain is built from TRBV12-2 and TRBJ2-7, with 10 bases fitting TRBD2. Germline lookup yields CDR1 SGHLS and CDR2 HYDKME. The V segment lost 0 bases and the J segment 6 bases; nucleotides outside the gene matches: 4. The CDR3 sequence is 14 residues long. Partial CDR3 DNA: TGTGCCAGCTCTCTCGCTGGGGGGGCGCGTGAACAGTAC. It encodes CASSLAGGAREQY. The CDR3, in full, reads CASSLAGGAREQYF.

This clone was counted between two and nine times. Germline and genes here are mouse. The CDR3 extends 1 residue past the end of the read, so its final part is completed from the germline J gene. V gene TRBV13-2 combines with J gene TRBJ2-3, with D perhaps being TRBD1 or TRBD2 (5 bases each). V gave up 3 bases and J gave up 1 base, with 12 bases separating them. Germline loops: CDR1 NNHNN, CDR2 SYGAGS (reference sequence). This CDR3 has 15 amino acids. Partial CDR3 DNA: TGTGCCAGCGGTGTTAGGGGCCGGGGTGCAGAAACGCTGTAT. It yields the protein CASGVRGRGAETLY. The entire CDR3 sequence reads CASGVRGRGAETLYF.

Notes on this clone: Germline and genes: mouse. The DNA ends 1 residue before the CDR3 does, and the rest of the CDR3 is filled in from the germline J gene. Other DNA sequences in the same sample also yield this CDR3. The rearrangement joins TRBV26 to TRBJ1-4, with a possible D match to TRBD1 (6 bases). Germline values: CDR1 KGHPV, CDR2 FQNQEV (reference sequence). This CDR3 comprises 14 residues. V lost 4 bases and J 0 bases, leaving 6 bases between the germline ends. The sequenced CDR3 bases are TGTGCCAGCAGTCGGACAGTTTCCAACGAAAGATTATTT. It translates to CASSRTVSNERLF. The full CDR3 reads CASSRTVSNERLFF.

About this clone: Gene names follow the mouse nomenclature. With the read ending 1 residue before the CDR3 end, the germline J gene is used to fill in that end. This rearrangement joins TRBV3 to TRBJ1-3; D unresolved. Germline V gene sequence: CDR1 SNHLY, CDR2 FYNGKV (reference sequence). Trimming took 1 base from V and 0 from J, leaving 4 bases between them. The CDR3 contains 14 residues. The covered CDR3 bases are TGTGCCAGCAGCTTAGAAGTTTCTGGAAATACGCTCTAT. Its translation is CASSLEVSGNTLY. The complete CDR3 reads CASSLEVSGNTLYF.

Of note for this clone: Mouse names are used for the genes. The part of the CDR3 DNA that was read is TGTGCCAGCTCTCTGGGGGCGCGCTCCGACTACACC. Translating it yields CASSLGARSDYT. The entire CDR3 protein reads CASSLGARSDYTF. The chain combines TRBV12-2 with TRBJ1-2; D is perhaps TRBD1 (6 bases). Read sequence stops 1 residue before the CDR3 end, and the germline J gene provides the missing end. Germline values: CDR1 SGHLS, CDR2 HYDKME. CDR3 length equals 13 residues. Trimming stripped 1 base from V and 4 bases from J, with 9 bases between.

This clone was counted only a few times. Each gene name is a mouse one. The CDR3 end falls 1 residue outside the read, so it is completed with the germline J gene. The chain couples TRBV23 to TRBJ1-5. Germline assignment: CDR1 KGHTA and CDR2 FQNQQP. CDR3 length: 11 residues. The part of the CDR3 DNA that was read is TGCTCCAGCAGTCAAAACCAGGCTCCGCTT. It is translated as CSSSQNQAPL. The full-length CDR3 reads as CSSSQNQAPLF.

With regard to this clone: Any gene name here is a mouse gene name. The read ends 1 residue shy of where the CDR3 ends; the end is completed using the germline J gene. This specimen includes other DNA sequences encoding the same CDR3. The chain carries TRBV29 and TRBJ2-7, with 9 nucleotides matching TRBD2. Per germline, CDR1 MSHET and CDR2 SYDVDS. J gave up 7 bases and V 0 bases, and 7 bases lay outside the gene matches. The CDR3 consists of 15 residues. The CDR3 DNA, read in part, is TGTGCTAGCAGTTTATCGGGGCTGGGGGGGGGCGAACAGTAC. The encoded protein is CASSLSGLGGGEQY. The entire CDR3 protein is CASSLSGLGGGEQYF.

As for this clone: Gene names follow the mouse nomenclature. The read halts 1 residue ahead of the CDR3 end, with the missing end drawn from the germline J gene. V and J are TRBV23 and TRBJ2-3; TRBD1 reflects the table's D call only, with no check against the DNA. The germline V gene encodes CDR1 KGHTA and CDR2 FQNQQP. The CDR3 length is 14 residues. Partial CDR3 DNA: TGCTCCAGCAGTCAAACAGGGGGTGCAGAAACGCTGTAT. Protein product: CSSSQTGGAETLY. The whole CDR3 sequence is CSSSQTGGAETLYF. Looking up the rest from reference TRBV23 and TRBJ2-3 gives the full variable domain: DAAVTQKPRYLIKMKGQEAEMKCIPEKGHTAVFWYQQKQSKELKFLIYFQNQQPLDQIDMVKERFSAVCPSSSLCSLGIRTCEAEDSALYLCSSSQTGGAETLYFGSGTRLTVL.

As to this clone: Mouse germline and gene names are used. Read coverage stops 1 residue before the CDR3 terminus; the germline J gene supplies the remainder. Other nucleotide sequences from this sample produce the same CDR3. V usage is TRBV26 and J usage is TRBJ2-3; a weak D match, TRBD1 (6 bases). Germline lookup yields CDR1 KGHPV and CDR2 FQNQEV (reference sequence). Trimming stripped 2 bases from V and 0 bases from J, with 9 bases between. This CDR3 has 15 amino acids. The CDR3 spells CASSLGTTSAETLYF. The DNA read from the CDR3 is TGTGCCAGCAGTCTGGGGACAACTAGTGCAGAAACGCTGTAT.